This is a list of T cell receptor beta chains from one sample in a study of OX40 agonist ivuxolimab in advanced cancers. Libraries were prepared by immunoSEQ multiplex PCR; TCRdb keeps only in-frame clonotypes and omits some of them. The data contain more than 45,000 clones, 75% to 90% of them singletons. This specimen was CD4+ or CD8+ T cells sorted from blood, taken in a trial of the OX40 agonist ivuxolimab. The receptors here all came from an adult with an advanced solid tumor such as melanoma, head and neck, liver or kidney cancer. Each CDR3 is given without its conserved first and last residue. Fields, in order: V gene, CDR3 length, J gene, CDR3 protein.

>TRBV27|13|TRBJ2-7
ASRLTQDSSYEQY
>TRBV5-6|14|TRBJ1-3
ASNHQLGTSGNTIY
>TRBV7-9|13|TRBJ2-5
ASSPLGGTEETQY
>TRBV6-1|15|TRBJ1-3
ASSGPGQGPSGNTIY
>TRBV7-2|12|TRBJ1-4
ASSEGFANEKLF
>TRBV7-9|12|TRBJ2-3
ASSSGGGTDTQY
>TRBV7-9|13|TRBJ2-5
ASSFGTWGEETQY
>TRBV28|11|TRBJ1-2
ASSLTGRGGYT
>TRBV18|12|TRBJ1-6
ASSEGQGTGSLH
>TRBV19|10|TRBJ2-5
ASSFGGETQY
>TRBV6-6|13|TRBJ2-7
ASSYIGTVSYEQY
>TRBV7-7|13|TRBJ2-3
ASSLDQGAQDTQY
>TRBV5-6|9|TRBJ1-3
ASSLGRSVY
>TRBV2|13|TRBJ2-5
ASGPGRQRGETQY
>TRBV5-4|13|TRBJ2-1
ASSLPSGGAGEQF
>TRBV9|14|TRBJ2-3
ASSVAEGYEEGTQY
>TRBV2|14|TRBJ1-5
ASSMGQGSSGQPQH
>TRBV7-2|13|TRBJ2-1
ASSTGLAVYNEQF
>TRBV9|11|TRBJ2-5
ASSVSQQETQY
>TRBV7-9|12|TRBJ1-4
ASSPPPLNEKLF
>TRBV29-1|9|TRBJ1-2
SVGDNYGYT
>TRBV6-5|11|TRBJ1-2
ASSPDINYGYT
>TRBV6-5|11|TRBJ2-5
ASSYRGPKTQY
>TRBV2|14|TRBJ2-5
ASSERSGTGEETQY
>TRBV5-6|14|TRBJ2-3
ASSYGTGSSTDTQY
>TRBV7-2|13|TRBJ2-2
ASRTGPSFGGELF
>TRBV4-1|13|TRBJ2-3
ASSQPTGVLDTQY
>TRBV14|11|TRBJ2-7
ASSQGLFPEQY
>TRBV2|12|TRBJ1-2
ASRKGGQSYGYT